What follows are 21 T cell receptor beta chains derived from one specimen sequenced in a study of CD8+CD57+ T cells in acquired aplastic anemia (dated 2018 in TCRdb). The sequencer listed for this sample is Illumina HiSeq 2000. Genomic DNA served as template for TCR beta VDJ combination and CDR3 sequence profiling. TCRdb reran the public reads through fastp at Q25 and MiXCR, keeping productive beta chains. Rows matching on CDR3 protein sequence are summarized as one entry with the most common DNA and genes. Across this sample there are about 220,000 distinct CDR3 sequences, with almost 35% seen only once. 1% to 1.3% of the sample is held by the ten biggest clonotypes. The specimen was sorted CD4+, CD8+, or CD8+CD57+ T cells (not recorded which) from PBMCs. The receptors were sampled from a human donor in good health, serving as a control.

Ten or more counts support this clonotype. The CDR3 sequence is CASSYAGTSGNYEQYF. The CDR3 nucleotides read TGTGCCAGCAGTTACGCCGGGACTAGCGGGAACTACGAGCAGTACTTC. The chain combines TRBV6-6 with TRBJ2-7; 13 bases map to TRBD2. CDR3 size: 16 residues. The germline V gene encodes CDR1 MNHNY and CDR2 SVGAGI (reference sequence). With V trimmed by 2 bases and J by 3 bases, 4 bases remained unmatched.

This clonotype was seen many times. The CDR3 spells CASSFEGAIYEQYF. The CDR3 DNA reads as TGCGCCAGCAGCTTTGAGGGGGCCATCTACGAGCAGTACTTC. The J gene is TRBJ2-7, the V gene TRBV5-1, with 7 bases identical to TRBD1. Trimming at V came to 2 bases and at J to 3 bases, leaving 5 bases not matched to a gene. Germline CDR1 reads SGHRS; CDR2 reads YFSETQ. The CDR3 is made up of 14 amino acids.

This clonotype was detected many times. This chain joins TRBV20-1 and TRBJ2-3; 7 bases align to TRBD2. CDR3 length: 13 residues. Trimming at V came to 5 bases and at J to 1 base, leaving 3 bases not matched to a gene. The germline V gene has CDR1 DFQATT and CDR2 SNEGSKA (reference sequence). CDR3 nucleotides: TGCAGTGCTGGCGGGGGTGGCACAGATACGCAGTATTTT. Translated, it gives CSAGGGGTDTQYF.

This chain connects TRBV29-1 to TRBJ2-2; D may be TRBD1 or TRBD2 (5 bases each). The length of the CDR3 is 14 residues. CDR1 is SQVTM, CDR2 ANQGSEA, per germline. Deletions cut 6 bases from V and 3 bases from J, with 14 bases between. For the CDR3, the DNA is TGCAGCGTCAGAGGGCAGGGTGACACCGGGGAGCTGTTTTTT. Its translation is CSVRGQGDTGELFF.

This clonotype appeared many times. This sequence joins TRBV6-1 and TRBJ1-2; D is perhaps TRBD1 (5 bases). The V and J ends lost 6 bases and 7 bases respectively, with 15 bases between them. Germline CDR1 reads MNHNS; CDR2 reads SASEGT. This CDR3 comprises 13 residues. The CDR3 coding sequence is TGTGCCAGCAGGGTCGACAGTCCCCTTGGCTACACCTTC. This codes for CASRVDSPLGYTF.

As concerns this clonotype: Germline is not matched at one junction end, which may reflect a read error. The rearrangement joins TRBV7-9 to TRBJ1-2, with TRBD1 identical over 9 bases. The CDR3 loop spans 13 amino acids. In germline, CDR1 is SEHNR, CDR2 FQNEAQ (reference sequence). The CDR3 region has the DNA TGTGCCAGCAGCCCGACAGGGGGTTATGGCTACACCTTT. Translated, it gives CASSPTGGYGYTF.

V usage is TRBV19 and J usage is TRBJ1-1, with TRBD1 as a possible D gene (5 bases). Deletions cut 1 base from V and 0 bases from J, with 6 bases between. Germline values: CDR1 LNHDA, CDR2 SQIVND (reference sequence). The CDR3 is made up of 14 amino acids. In DNA, the CDR3 is TGTGCCAGTAGTATAGGGGGGATGAACACTGAAGCTTTCTTT. This sequence encodes CASSIGGMNTEAFF. Full variable domain (missing parts from reference TRBV19 and TRBJ1-1): DGGITQSPKYLFRKEGQNVTLSCEQNLNHDAMYWYRQDPGQGLRLIYYSQIVNDFQKGDIAEGYSVSREKKESFPLTVTSAQKNPTAFYLCASSIGGMNTEAFFGQGTRLTVV.

This clonotype has at least ten counts. The chain uses TRBV10-3 and TRBJ1-2, with D unresolved. Germline loops: CDR1 ENHRY, CDR2 SYGVKD. Trimming left V 4 bases short and J 0 bases short, with 6 bases between. This CDR3 comprises 13 residues. CDR3 bases: TGTGCCATCAGTGTAGGGTCTAACTATGGCTACACCTTC. Amino acid sequence: CAISVGSNYGYTF.

This clonotype was observed at least ten times. This chain links TRBV12-3 or TRBV12-4 with TRBJ2-3, with TRBD1 matching over 7 bases. Trimming took 8 bases from V and 4 from J; bases not matched to a gene: 6. The CDR3 runs 13 residues. The CDR3 protein is CASRDSYSDTQYF. For the CDR3, the DNA is TGTGCCAGCCGGGACAGCTATTCAGATACGCAGTATTTT.

CDR3 loop: CASSLGSGTGLFSQYF. The DNA of the CDR3 is TGTGCCAGCAGCTTGGGATCCGGGACAGGGCTTTTTTCTCAGTACTTC. This rearrangement joins TRBV7-8 to TRBJ2-7, with TRBD1 matching 9 bases. The germline V gene has CDR1 SGHVS and CDR2 FQNEAQ. Losses at the gene ends were 3 bases for V and 10 bases for J; bases not matched to a gene: 16. This CDR3 is built from 16 residues. The full variable domain, completed using reference TRBV7-8 and TRBJ2-7, is GAGVSQSPRYKVAKRGQDVALRCDPISGHVSLFWYQQALGQGPEFLTYFQNEAQLDKSGLPSDRFFAERPEGSVSTLKIQRTQQEDSAVYLCASSLGSGTGLFSQYFGPGTRLTVT.

This clonotype was found many times. This rearrangement joins TRBV10-3 to TRBJ1-4, with unresolved D. CDR1 is ENHRY and CDR2 is SYGVKD in the germline V gene. V was shortened by 10 bases and J by 8 bases, with 26 bases between the two germline ends. The CDR3 runs to 16 residues. Here the CDR3 reads CATQSGGLSGVEKLFF. CDR3 DNA sequence: TGTGCCACCCAATCGGGTGGCCTCAGCGGAGTGGAAAAACTGTTTTTT.

This clonotype has just a few counts. The rearrangement uses TRBV5-1 and TRBJ2-6, with a possible D match to TRBD2 (5 bases). V dropped 1 base and J dropped 0 bases, with 8 bases sitting between them. This CDR3 comprises 16 residues. Germline assignment: CDR1 SGHRS and CDR2 YFSETQ. The CDR3: CASSLTGSSGANVLTF. In DNA form, the CDR3 reads TGCGCCAGCAGCTTGACGGGAAGCTCTGGGGCCAACGTCCTGACTTTC. Supplemented by reference TRBV5-1 and TRBJ2-6, the full variable domain reads KAGVTQTPRYLIKTRGQQVTLSCSPISGHRSVSWYQQTPGQGLQFLFEYFSETQRNKGNFPGRFSGRQFSNSRSEMNVSTLELGDSALYLCASSLTGSSGANVLTFGAGSRLTVL.

The sample holds a few counts of this clonotype. Being one base from a much bigger clone, this may be a read error. Lacking the conserved final phenylalanine or tryptophan, this CDR3 likely reflects a read error. This chain connects TRBV11-2 to TRBJ1-5; 11 bases map to TRBD1. Per germline, CDR1 SGHAT and CDR2 FQNNGV. The V gene end was trimmed by 1 base and the J gene end by 7 bases; junction bases not matched to a gene: 3. The CDR3 is 15 residues long. CDR3 region: CASSLGTGGRQPQHL. The CDR3 nucleotides read TGTGCCAGCAGCTTAGGGACAGGGGGCCGCCAGCCCCAGCATCTT.

This clonotype showed up many times. V gene TRBV20-1 combines with J gene TRBJ2-3; possible D gene TRBD2, 6 bases. Germline-derived CDR1 and CDR2 are DFQATT and SNEGSKA (reference sequence). Trimming took off 3 bases at V and 6 bases at J, with 16 bases between the two ends. The CDR3 contains 14 residues. The CDR3 reads CSARISGSRDTQYF. DNA of the CDR3: TGCAGTGCTAGGATCTCCGGGAGTCGCGATACGCAGTATTTT.

The rearrangement joins TRBV24-1 to TRBJ2-5; TRBD1 aligns across 7 bases. Germline assignment: CDR1 KGHDR and CDR2 SFDVKD. The CDR3 loop spans 16 amino acids. V shed 3 bases and J 0 bases; nucleotides not matched to a gene: 6. CDR3 protein: CATSDPQTGDQETQYF. Here the CDR3 DNA reads TGTGCCACCAGTGATCCGCAAACAGGGGACCAAGAGACCCAGTACTTC.

This clonotype has a single count. The chain links TRBV19 to TRBJ1-2, with D hard to call. The length of the CDR3 is 13 residues. Trimming cost V 3 bases and J 4 bases, with 9 bases left between them. Germline CDR1 and CDR2: LNHDA and SQIVND (reference sequence). The CDR3 DNA is TGTGCCAGTAGTATCCCGGCCGGCTATGGCTACACCTTC. Amino acids: CASSIPAGYGYTF.

In this sample, this clonotype turned up a few times. The V and J genes are TRBV20-1 and TRBJ1-1, with D unresolved. V was trimmed by 1 base and J by 0 bases, leaving 6 bases between them. The length of the CDR3 is 13 residues. The germline V gene encodes CDR1 DFQATT and CDR2 SNEGSKA (reference sequence). The CDR3 DNA reads TGCAGTGCTAGAGTACTTGTGAACACTGAAGCTTTCTTT. This gives the protein CSARVLVNTEAFF.

The chain joins TRBV11-2 to TRBJ2-1; 12 nucleotides agree with TRBD2. CDR3 length: 18 amino acids. CDR1 and CDR2 from the germline V gene are SGHAT and FQNNGV. Trimming at V came to 5 bases and at J to 0 bases, leaving 8 bases not matched to a gene. CDR3 DNA sequence: TGTGCCAGCAGCCCCGGACTAGCGGGGCGAGACTCCTACAATGAGCAGTTCTTC. Its translation is CASSPGLAGRDSYNEQFF.

This clonotype appeared many times. The genes are TRBV7-9 and TRBJ1-6; a possible D gene is TRBD1 (6 bases). The germline V gene encodes CDR1 SEHNR and CDR2 FQNEAQ (reference sequence). The V end lost 3 bases, the J end lost 8 bases, and 20 bases lay between the germline ends. The CDR3 covers 17 residues. CDR3 sequence: CASSLSAGEVAHSPLHF. CDR3 bases: TGTGCCAGCAGCTTGTCTGCAGGGGAGGTGGCTCATTCACCCCTCCACTTT.

This clonotype was found many times. The rearrangement uses TRBV2 and TRBJ2-7; D assignment may be TRBD1 or TRBD2 (7 bases each). This CDR3 comprises 16 residues. Germline CDR1 and CDR2: SNHLY and FYNNEI. V lost 3 bases, J lost 4 bases, and 19 bases lay in between. The CDR3 DNA reads as TGTGCCAGCAGTGATCGAAGCAGGGGGGGGGCATACGAGCAGTACTTC. It codes for CASSDRSRGGAYEQYF.

This clonotype was seen many times. V usage is TRBV20-1 and J usage is TRBJ2-5, with 11 bases identical to TRBD2. This CDR3 has 15 amino acids. Germline V gene sequence: CDR1 DFQATT, CDR2 SNEGSKA (reference sequence). V was pared by 2 bases and J by 5 bases, with 7 bases of the junction left unmatched. As DNA, the CDR3 is TGCAGTGCTAGACAACTAGCGGGAGACTTGGAGACCCAGTACTTC. It is translated as CSARQLAGDLETQYF.